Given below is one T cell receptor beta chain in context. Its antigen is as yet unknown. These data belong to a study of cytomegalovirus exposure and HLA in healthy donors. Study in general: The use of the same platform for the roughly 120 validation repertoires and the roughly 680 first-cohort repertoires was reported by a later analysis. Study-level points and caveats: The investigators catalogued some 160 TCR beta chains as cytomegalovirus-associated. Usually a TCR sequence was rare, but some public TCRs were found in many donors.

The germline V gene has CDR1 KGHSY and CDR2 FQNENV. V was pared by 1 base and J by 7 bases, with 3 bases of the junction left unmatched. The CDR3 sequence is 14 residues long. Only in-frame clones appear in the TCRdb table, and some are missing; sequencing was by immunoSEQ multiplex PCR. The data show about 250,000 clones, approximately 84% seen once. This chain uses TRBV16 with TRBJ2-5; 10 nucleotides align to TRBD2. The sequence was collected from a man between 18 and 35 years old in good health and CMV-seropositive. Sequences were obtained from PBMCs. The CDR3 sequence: CASSQFQREGTQYF. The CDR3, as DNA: TGTGCCAGCAGCCAATTTCAGCGGGAGGGGACCCAGTACTTC. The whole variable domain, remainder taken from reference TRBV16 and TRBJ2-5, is GEEVAQTPKHLVRGEGQKAKLYCAPIKGHSYVFWYQQVLKNEFKFLISFQNENVFDETGMPKERFSAKCLPNSPCSLEIQATKLEDSAVYFCASSQFQREGTQYFGPGTRLLVL.